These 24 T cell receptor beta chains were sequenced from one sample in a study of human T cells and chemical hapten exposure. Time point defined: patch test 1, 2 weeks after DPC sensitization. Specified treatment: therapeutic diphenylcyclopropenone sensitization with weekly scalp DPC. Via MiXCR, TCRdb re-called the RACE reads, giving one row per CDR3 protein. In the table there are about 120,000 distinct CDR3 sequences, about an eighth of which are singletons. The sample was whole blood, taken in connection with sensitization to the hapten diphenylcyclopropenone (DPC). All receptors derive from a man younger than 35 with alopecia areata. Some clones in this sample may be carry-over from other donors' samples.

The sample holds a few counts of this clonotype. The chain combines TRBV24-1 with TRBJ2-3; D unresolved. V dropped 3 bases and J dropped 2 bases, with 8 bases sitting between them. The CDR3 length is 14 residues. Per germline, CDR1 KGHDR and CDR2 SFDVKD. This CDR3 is CATSDVGYTDTQYF. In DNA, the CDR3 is TGTGCCACCAGTGATGTGGGGTACACAGATACGCAGTATTTT.

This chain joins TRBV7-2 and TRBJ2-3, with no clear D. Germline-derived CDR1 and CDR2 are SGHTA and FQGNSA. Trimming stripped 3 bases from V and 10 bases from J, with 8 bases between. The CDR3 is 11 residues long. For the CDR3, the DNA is TGTGCCAGCAGCTTTAGGATTGCGCAGTATTTT. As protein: CASSFRIAQYF.

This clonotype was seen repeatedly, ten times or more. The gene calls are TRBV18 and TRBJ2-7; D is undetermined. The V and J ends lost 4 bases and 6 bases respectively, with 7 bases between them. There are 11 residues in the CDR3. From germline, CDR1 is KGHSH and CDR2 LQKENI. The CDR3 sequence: CASSLVAEQYF. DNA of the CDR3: TGTGCCAGCTCACTCGTCGCCGAGCAGTACTTC. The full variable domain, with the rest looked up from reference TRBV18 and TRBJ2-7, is NAGVMQNPRHLVRRRGQEARLRCSPMKGHSHVYWYRQLPEEGLKFMVYLQKENIIDESGMPKERFSAEFPKEGPSILRIQQVVRGDSAAYFCASSLVAEQYFGPGTRLTVT.

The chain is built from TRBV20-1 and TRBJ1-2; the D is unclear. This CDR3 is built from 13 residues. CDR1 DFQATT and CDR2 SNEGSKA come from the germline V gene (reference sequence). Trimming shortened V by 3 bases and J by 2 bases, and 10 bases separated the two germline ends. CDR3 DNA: TGCAGTGCTAGCGGTGCCCCGAACTATGGCTACACCTTC. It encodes CSASGAPNYGYTF.

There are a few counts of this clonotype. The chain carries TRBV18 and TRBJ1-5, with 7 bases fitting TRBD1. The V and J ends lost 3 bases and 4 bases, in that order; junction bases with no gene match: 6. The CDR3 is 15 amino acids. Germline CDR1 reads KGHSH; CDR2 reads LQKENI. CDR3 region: CASSPTGNRNQPQHF. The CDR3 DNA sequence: TGTGCCAGCTCACCGACAGGGAACAGGAATCAGCCCCAGCATTTT. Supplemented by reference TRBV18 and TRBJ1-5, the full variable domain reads NAGVMQNPRHLVRRRGQEARLRCSPMKGHSHVYWYRQLPEEGLKFMVYLQKENIIDESGMPKERFSAEFPKEGPSILRIQQVVRGDSAAYFCASSPTGNRNQPQHFGDGTRLSIL.

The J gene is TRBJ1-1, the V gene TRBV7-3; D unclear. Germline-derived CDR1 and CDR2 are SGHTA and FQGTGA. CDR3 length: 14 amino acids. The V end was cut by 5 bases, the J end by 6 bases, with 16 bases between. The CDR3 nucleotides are TGTGCCAGCAGCCGGACGGTTTTAGGTTCTGAAGCTTTCTTT. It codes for CASSRTVLGSEAFF.

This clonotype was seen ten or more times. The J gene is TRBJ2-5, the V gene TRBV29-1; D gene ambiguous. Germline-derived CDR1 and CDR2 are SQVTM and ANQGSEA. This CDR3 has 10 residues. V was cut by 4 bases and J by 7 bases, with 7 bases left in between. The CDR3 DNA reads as TGCAGCGTTGGGGAAGGGACCCAGTACTTC. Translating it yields CSVGEGTQYF.

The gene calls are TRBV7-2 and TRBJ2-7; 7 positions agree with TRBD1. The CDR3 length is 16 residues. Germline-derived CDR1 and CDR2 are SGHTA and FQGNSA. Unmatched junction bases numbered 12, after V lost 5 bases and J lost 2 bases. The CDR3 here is CASSPVGQAHPYEQYF. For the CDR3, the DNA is TGTGCCAGCAGCCCAGTTGGACAGGCTCATCCCTACGAGCAGTACTTC.

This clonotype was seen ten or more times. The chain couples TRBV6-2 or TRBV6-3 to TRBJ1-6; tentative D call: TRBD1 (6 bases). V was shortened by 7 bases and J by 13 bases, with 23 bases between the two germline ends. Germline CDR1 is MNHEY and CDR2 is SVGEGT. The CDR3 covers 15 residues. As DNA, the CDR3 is TGTGCCAGCACCATAGCCGACAGGACGGCTTCTCCCCTCCACTTT. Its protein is CASTIADRTASPLHF.

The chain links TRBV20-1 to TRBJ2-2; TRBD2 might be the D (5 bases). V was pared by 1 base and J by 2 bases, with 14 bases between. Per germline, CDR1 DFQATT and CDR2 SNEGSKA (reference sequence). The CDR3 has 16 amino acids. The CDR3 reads CSARGIAGVNTGELFF. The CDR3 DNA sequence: TGCAGTGCTAGAGGAATTGCGGGCGTAAACACCGGGGAGCTGTTTTTT.

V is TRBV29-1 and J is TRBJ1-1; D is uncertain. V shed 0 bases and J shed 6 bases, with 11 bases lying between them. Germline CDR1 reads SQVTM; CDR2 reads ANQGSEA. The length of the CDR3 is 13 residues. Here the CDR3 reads CSVEDLGPSEAFF. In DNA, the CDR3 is TGCAGCGTTGAAGATCTTGGTCCTTCTGAAGCTTTCTTT.

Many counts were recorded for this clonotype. This chain's CDR3 is CASSFDRSYEQYF. The CDR3, as DNA: TGTGCCAGCAGCTTTGACAGGTCCTACGAGCAGTACTTC. The rearrangement links TRBV7-2 to TRBJ2-7, with D perhaps matching TRBD1 (6 bases). V was shortened by 3 bases and J by 1 base, with 7 bases between the two germline ends. Germline-derived CDR1 and CDR2 are SGHTA and FQGNSA. CDR3 length: 13 residues.

The CDR3 spells CASSLQGSDYNEQFF. The CDR3 DNA is TGTGCCAGCAGTTTACAGGGGAGCGACTACAATGAGCAGTTCTTC. This chain joins TRBV28 and TRBJ2-1, with D perhaps matching TRBD1 (6 bases). Trimming took 2 bases from V and 3 from J, leaving 11 bases between them. This CDR3 spans 15 amino acids. CDR1 MDHEN and CDR2 SYDVKM come from the germline V gene.

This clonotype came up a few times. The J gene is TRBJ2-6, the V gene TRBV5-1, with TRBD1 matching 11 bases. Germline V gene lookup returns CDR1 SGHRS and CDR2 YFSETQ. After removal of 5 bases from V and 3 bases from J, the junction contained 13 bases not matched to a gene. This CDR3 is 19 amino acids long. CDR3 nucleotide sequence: TGCGCCAGCAGTTCCCCCTCGGGACAGGGGGAATATGGGGCCAACGTCCTGACTTTC. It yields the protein CASSSPSGQGEYGANVLTF.

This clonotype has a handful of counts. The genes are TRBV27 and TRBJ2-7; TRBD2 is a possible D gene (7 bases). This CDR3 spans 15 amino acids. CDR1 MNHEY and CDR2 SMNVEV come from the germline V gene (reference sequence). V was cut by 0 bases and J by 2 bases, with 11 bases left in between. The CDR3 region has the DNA TGTGCCAGCAGTTTATCGGGGGGGGCCCCCTACGAGCAGTACTTC. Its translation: CASSLSGGAPYEQYF.

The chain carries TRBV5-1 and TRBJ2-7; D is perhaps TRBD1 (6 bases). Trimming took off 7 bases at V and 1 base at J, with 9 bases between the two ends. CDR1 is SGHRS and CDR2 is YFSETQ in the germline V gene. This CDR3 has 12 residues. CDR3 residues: CASQDSSYEQYF. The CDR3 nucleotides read TGCGCCAGCCAGGACAGTTCCTACGAGCAGTACTTC. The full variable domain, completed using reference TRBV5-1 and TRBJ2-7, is KAGVTQTPRYLIKTRGQQVTLSCSPISGHRSVSWYQQTPGQGLQFLFEYFSETQRNKGNFPGRFSGRQFSNSRSEMNVSTLELGDSALYLCASQDSSYEQYFGPGTRLTVT.

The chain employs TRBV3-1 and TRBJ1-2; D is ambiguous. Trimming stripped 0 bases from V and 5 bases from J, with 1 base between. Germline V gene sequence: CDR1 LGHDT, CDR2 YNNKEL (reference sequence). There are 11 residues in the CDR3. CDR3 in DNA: TGTGCCAGCAGCCAAGAATATGGCTACACCTTC. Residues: CASSQEYGYTF.

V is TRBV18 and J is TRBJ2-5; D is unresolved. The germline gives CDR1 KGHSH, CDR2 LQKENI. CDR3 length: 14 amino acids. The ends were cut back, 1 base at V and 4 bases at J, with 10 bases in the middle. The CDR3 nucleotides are TGTGCCAGCTCACCACGGCAGGCTATAGAGACCCAGTACTTC. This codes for CASSPRQAIETQYF. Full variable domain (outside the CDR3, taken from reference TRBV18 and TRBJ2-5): NAGVMQNPRHLVRRRGQEARLRCSPMKGHSHVYWYRQLPEEGLKFMVYLQKENIIDESGMPKERFSAEFPKEGPSILRIQQVVRGDSAAYFCASSPRQAIETQYFGPGTRLLVL.

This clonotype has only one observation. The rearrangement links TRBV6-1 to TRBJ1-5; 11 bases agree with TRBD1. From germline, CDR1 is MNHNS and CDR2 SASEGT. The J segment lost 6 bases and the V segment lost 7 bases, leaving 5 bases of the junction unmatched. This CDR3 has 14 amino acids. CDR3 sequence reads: CASTGTGGFQPQHF. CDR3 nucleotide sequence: TGTGCCAGCACCGGGACAGGGGGATTTCAGCCCCAGCATTTT.

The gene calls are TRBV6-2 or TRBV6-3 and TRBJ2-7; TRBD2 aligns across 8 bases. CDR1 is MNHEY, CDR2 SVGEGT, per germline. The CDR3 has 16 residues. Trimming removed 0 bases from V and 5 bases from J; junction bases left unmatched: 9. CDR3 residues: CASSYSSFSGGNEQYF. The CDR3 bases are TGTGCCAGCAGTTACTCGAGTTTTTCGGGAGGGAACGAGCAGTACTTC.

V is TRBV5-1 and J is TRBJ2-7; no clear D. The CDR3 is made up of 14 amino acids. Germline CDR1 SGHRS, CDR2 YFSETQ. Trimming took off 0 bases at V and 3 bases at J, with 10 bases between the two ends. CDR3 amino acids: CASSLGRPDYEQYF. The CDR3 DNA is TGCGCCAGCAGCTTGGGACGGCCTGACTACGAGCAGTACTTC.

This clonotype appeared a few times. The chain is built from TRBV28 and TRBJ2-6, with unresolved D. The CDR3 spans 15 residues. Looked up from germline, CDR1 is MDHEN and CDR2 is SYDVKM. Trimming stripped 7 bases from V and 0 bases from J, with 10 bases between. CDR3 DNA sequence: TGTGCCAGCACCCCATCGGGCTCTGGGGCCAACGTCCTGACTTTC. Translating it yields CASTPSGSGANVLTF.

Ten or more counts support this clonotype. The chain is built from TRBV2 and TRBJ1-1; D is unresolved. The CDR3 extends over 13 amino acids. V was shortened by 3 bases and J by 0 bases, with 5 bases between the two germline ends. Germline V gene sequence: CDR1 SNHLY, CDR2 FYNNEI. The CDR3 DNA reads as TGTGCCAGCAGTGATCTGGTGAACACTGAAGCTTTCTTT. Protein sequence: CASSDLVNTEAFF.

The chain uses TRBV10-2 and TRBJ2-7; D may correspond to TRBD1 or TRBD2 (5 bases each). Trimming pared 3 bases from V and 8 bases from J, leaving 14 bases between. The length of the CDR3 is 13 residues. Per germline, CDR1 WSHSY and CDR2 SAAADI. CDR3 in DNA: TGCGCCAGCAGTGATCTTACCGGGACCCAGCAGTACTTC. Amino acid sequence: CASSDLTGTQQYF.